In this sample, the clone carrying this TCR beta chain turned up many times. Its cognate antigen is unknown. The data were obtained in a study of T cells in Graves' hyperthyroidism and ophthalmopathy. Study-level points and caveats: Researchers found most expanded thyroid clonotypes above 0.001 in blood as well. It was a median around seven months before onset that the model predicted ophthalmopathy.

The hyperthyroidism patients had all been newly diagnosed, and their disease duration was under 2 months. Their ages ranged from 18 to 65 years. Exclusion followed for patients with uncontrolled infection, other autoimmune disease, pregnancy or lactation. Researchers amplified the TCR beta CDR3 regions from RNA transcripts. A first-round RT-PCR of the TCR CDR3 used the HTBI primer set. Using its own MiXCR run on the multiplex PCR reads, TCRdb lists one record per CDR3 protein. The repertoire holds roughly 200,000 distinct CDR3 sequences, with approximately 16% as singletons. Germline V lookup: CDR1 SGHTA, CDR2 FQGNSA. This CDR3 is 14 amino acids long. The ends were cut back, 5 bases at V and 2 bases at J, with 11 bases in the middle.

This TCR came from a man in his forties or fifties with Graves' hyperthyroidism. This chain joins TRBV7-2 and TRBJ2-3, with TRBD1 as a possible D gene (5 bases). The sequenced sample was blood. This CDR3 is CASSPGATTDTQYF. The CDR3 nucleotides read TGTGCCAGCAGCCCTGGGGCGACCACAGATACGCAGTATTTT.